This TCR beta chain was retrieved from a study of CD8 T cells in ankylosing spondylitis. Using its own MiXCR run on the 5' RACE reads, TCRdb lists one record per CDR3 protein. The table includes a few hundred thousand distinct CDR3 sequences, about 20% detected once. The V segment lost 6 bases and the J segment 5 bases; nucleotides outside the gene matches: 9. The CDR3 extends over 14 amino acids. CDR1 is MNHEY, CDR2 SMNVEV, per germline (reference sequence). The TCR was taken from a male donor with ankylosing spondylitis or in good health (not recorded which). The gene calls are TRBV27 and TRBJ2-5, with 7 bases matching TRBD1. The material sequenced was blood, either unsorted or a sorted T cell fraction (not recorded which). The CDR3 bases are TGTGCCAGCAGCCATGACAGGGCCCGGGAGACCCAGTACTTC. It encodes CASSHDRARETQYF.